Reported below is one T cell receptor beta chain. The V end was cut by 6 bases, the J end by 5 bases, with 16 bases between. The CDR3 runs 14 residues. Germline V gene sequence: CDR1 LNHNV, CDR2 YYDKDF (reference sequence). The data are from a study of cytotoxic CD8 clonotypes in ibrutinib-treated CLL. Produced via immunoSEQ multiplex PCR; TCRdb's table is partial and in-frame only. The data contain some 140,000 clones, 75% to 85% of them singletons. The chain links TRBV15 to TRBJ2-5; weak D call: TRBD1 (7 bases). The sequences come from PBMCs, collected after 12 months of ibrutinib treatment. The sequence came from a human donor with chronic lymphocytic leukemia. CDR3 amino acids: CATRRQTGRETQYF. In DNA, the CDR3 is TGTGCCACCAGACGCCAGACAGGGAGGGAGACCCAGTACTTC.